This TCR beta chain was observed in a study of beta chain features in type 1 diabetes. This clone was picked up a small number of times. Investigators reverse transcribed all isolated RNA, so they sequenced expressed TCRB transcripts. Produced via immunoSEQ multiplex PCR; TCRdb's table is partial and in-frame only. The sample holds 350,000 to 450,000 clones, about 14% seen once. The CDR3 spans 15 residues. V was clipped by 5 bases and J by 4 bases; unmatched bases: 5. CDR1 is LNHDA, CDR2 SQIVND, per germline (reference sequence). The source material was naive CD4+ T cells from blood. The source is a man between 25 and 39 years old in good health. The J gene is TRBJ2-5, the V gene TRBV19; TRBD1 agrees at 12 bases. The CDR3 protein is CASSPPGQGAETQYF. CDR3 sequence (DNA): TGTGCCAGTAGTCCTCCGGGACAGGGGGCAGAGACCCAGTACTTC.